The clone carrying this T cell receptor beta chain has a handful of counts. This sample also contains other DNA sequences that code for the same CDR3. CDR1 and CDR2 from the germline V gene are SGHRS and YFSETQ. V shed 4 bases and J shed 0 bases, with 10 bases lying between them. CDR3 size: 14 residues. This specimen belongs to a study of blood T cell repertoires in COVID-19. Background on the study: Acute and convalescent COVID-19 specimens originated in the United States, Italy and Spain. Sample material is recorded as cDNA or gDNA derived from T cells, B-cell-depleted T cells, or PBMCs.

The repertoire was sequenced with immunoSEQ multiplex PCR; TCRdb's copy has only in-frame clones and lacks some. The sample has approximately 190,000 clones, roughly 80% seen once. The genes are TRBV5-1 and TRBJ1-1; D might be TRBD1 (6 bases). The TCR was taken from a human donor in a cohort sampled during active COVID-19. Input material: peripheral blood. The chain's CDR3 is CASSGGQLNTEAFF. DNA for the CDR3: TGCGCCAGCAGCGGCGGACAGCTGAACACTGAAGCTTTCTTT.